This entry is about one T cell receptor (beta chain). The antigen remains undetermined. The sample belongs to a study of cytomegalovirus exposure and HLA in healthy donors. The V end was cut by 0 bases, the J end by 2 bases, with 16 bases between. CDR3 length: 17 residues. Looked up from germline, CDR1 is ENHRY and CDR2 is SYGVKD. Notes on the study in general: A few chains tied to CMV proved CMV antigen-specific in vitro. It was reported that TCR beta sequences correctly inferred the HLA-A and HLA-B alleles for most subjects.

PCR employed 60 Vbeta and 13 Jbeta primers. Clones were sequenced by immunoSEQ multiplex PCR, and TCRdb holds only the in-frame ones, with some missing. This sample's table reports approximately 110,000 clones. The gene calls are TRBV10-3 and TRBJ2-5, with D uncertain. The specimen sequenced was PBMCs. The sequence was obtained from a man aged 25 to 45 in good health and CMV-seronegative. CDR3 sequence: CAISESYVTAQQETQYF. The CDR3 coding sequence is TGTGCCATCAGTGAGTCGTATGTAACAGCCCAACAAGAGACCCAGTACTTC.